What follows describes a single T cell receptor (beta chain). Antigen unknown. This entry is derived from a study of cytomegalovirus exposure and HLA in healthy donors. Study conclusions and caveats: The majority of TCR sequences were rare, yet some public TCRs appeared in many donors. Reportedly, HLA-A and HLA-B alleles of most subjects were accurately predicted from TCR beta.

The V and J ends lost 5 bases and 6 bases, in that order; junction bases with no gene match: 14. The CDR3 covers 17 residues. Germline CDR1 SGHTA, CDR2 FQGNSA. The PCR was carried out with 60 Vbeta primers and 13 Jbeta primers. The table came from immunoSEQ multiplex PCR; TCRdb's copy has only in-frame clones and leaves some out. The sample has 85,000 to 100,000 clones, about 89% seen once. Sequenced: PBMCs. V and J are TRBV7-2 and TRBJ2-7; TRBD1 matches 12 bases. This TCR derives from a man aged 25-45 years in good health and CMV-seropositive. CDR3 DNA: TGTGCCAGCAGCACTGCCCCCGCCGGGACAGGGGGCTGCGAGCAGTACTTC. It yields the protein CASSTAPAGTGGCEQYF. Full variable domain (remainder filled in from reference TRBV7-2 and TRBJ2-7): GAGVSQSPSNKVTEKGKDVELRCDPISGHTALYWYRQSLGQGLEFLIYFQGNSAPDKSGLPSDRFSAERTGGSVSTLTIQRTQQEDSAVYLCASSTAPAGTGGCEQYFGPGTRLTVT.